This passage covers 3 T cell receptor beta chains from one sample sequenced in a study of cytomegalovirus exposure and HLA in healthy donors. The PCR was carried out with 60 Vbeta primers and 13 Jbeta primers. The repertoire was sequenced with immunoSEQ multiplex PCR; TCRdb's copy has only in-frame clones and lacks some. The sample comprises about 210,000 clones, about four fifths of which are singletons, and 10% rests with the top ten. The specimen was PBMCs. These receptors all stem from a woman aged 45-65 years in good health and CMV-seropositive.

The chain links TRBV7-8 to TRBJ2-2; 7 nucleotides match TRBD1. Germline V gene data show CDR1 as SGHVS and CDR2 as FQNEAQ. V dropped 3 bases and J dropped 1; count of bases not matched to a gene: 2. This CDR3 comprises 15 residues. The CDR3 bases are TGTGCCAGCAGCTTCCGGGACAGGAACACCGGGGAGCTGTTTTTT. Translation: CASSFRDRNTGELFF.

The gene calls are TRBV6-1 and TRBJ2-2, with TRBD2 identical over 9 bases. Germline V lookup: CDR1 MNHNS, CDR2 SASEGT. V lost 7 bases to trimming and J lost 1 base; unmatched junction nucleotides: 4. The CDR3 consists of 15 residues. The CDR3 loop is CASTRLAENTGELFF. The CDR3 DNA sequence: TGTGCCAGCACCCGACTAGCGGAGAACACCGGGGAGCTGTTTTTT.

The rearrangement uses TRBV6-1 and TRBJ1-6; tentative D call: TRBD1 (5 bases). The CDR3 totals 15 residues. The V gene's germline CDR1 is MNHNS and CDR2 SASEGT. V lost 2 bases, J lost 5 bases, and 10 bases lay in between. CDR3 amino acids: CASSESPGNNSPLHF. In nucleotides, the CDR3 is TGTGCCAGCAGTGAATCTCCAGGGAATAATTCACCCCTCCACTTT.